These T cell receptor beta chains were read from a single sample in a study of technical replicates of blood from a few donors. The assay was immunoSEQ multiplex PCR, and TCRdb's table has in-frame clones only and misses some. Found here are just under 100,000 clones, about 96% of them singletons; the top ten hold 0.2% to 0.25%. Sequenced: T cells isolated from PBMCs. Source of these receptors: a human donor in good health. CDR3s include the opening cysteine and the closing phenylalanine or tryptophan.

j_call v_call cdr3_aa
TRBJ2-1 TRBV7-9 CASSPRLSRYNEQFF
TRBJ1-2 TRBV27 CASSSLTGDGYTF
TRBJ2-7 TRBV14 CASSQGATGLWREQYF
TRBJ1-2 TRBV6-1 CASSQELTGGDYGYTF
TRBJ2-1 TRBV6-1 CASSNGQGRYNEQFF
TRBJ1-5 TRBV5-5 CASSEGRGNQPQHF
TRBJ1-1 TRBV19 CASSIPGTGMNTEAFF
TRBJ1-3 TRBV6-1 CASSERGQPGNTIYF
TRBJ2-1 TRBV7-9 CASSLGQGQENEQFF
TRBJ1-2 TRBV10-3 CAISEPTSYGYTF
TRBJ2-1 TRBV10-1 CASRAGLATEQFF
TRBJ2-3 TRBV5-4 CASSLDYSTDTQYF
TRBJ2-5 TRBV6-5 CASSLGQAQSGTQYF
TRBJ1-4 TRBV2 CASSEHSGQWGELFF
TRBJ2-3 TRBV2 CASSAGTSGTDTQYF
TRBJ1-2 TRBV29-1 CSVGAGVDGYTF
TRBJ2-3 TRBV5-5 CASSLGLAGRTDTQYF
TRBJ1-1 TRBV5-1 CASNEGGQGNTEAFF
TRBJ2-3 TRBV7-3 CASSSMGQGGDTQYF
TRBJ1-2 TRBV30 CAWRLRGFNYGYTF
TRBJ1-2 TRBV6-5 CASRPTDRPYGYTF
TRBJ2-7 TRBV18 CASSRLINLDRERTYEQYF
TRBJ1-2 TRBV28 CASSLTSWDREGGYTF
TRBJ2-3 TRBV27 CASSLGGFTDTQYF
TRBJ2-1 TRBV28 CASSLIVRTSGIRYEQFF
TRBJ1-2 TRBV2 CASSEGEGVALYGYTF
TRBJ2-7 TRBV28 CASSPQQYEQYF
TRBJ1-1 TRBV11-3 CASSLSGMNTEAFF
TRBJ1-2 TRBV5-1 CASSYGTGWDYGYTF
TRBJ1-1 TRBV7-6 CASSLNLVNTEAFF
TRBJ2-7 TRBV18 CASSPSGGAEAYEQYF
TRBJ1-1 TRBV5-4 CASSFPGQGNTEAFF
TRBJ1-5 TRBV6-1 CASSESSRRQPQHF
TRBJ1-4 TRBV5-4 CASSRGDRGSEKLFF
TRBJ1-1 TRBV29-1 CSVCRGQTNTEAFF
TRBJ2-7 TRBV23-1 CASSQSPARGRPQFYEQYF
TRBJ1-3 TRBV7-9 CASSTVVSAGFIGNTIYF
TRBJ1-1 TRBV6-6 CATRNSQGGTEAFF
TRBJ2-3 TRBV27 CASTGGTSTDTQYF